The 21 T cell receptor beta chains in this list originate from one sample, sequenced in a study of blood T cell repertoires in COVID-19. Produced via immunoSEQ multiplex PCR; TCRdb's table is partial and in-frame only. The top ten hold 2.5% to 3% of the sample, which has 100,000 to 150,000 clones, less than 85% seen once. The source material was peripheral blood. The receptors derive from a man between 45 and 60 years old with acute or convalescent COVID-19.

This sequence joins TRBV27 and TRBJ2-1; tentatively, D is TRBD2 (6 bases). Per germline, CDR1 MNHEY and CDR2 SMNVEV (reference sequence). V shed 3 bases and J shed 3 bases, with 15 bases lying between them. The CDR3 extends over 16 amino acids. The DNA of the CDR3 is TGTGCCAGCAGTTTTTCAAGCGGGTCCTTCTACAATGAGCAGTTCTTC. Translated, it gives CASSFSSGSFYNEQFF.

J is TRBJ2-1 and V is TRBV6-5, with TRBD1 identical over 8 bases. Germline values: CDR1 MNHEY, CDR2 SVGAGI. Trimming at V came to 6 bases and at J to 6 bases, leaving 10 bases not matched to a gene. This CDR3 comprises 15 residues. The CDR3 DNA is TGTGCCAGCAGACAGGACAGGGTGCTGCTCAATGAGCAGTTCTTC. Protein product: CASRQDRVLLNEQFF.

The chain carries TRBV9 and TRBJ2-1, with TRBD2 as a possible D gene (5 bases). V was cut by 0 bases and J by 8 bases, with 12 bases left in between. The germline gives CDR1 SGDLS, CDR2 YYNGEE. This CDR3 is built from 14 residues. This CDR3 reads CASSVDNSEHEQFF. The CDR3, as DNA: TGTGCCAGCAGCGTAGATAATAGCGAGCATGAGCAGTTCTTC.

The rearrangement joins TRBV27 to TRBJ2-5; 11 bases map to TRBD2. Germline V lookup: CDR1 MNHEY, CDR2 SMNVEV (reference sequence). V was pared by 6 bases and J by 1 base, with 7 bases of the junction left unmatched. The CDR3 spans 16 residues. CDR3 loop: CASSSLAGVGQETQYF. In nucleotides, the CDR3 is TGTGCCAGCAGCTCACTAGCGGGAGTCGGCCAAGAGACCCAGTACTTC.

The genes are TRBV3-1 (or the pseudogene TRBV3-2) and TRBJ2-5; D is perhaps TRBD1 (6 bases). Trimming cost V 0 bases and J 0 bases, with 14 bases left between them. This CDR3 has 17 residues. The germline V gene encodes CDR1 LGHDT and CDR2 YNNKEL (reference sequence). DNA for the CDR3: TGTGCCAGCAGCCAAGAAAAGACAGGTGGGTACCAAGAGACCCAGTACTTC. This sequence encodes CASSQEKTGGYQETQYF.

DNA for the CDR3: TGTGCCAGCAGTTTAAGGACTAGCGGGATCGGGGAGCTGTTTTTT. Protein: CASSLRTSGIGELFF. This chain uses TRBV27 with TRBJ2-2; 12 positions agree with TRBD2. Trimming at V came to 2 bases and at J to 7 bases, leaving 2 bases not matched to a gene. Germline lookup yields CDR1 MNHEY and CDR2 SMNVEV (reference sequence). This CDR3 spans 15 amino acids.

CDR3 amino acids: CASSRDRDPNQPQHF. In nucleotides, the CDR3 is TGTGCCAGTAGTAGGGACAGGGACCCGAATCAGCCCCAGCATTTT. The genes are TRBV19 and TRBJ1-5, with TRBD1 matching 9 bases. In germline, CDR1 is LNHDA, CDR2 SQIVND (reference sequence). V trimming: 4 bases; J trimming: 4 bases; junction bases outside the gene matches: 5. The length of the CDR3 is 15 residues.

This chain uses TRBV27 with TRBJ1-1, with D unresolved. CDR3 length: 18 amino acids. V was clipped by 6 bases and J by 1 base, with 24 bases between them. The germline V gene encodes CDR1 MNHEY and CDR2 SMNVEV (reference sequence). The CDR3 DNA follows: TGTGCCAGCAGCCCTTCCTCCAGTCGGGTCGAAACGAACACTGAAGCTTTCTTT. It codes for CASSPSSSRVETNTEAFF.

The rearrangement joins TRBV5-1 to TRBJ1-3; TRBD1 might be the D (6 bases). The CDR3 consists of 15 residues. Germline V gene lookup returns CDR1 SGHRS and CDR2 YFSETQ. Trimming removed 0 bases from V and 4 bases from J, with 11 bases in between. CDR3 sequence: CASSLEGGPGNTIYF. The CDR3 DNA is TGCGCCAGCAGCTTGGAAGGGGGTCCCGGAAACACCATATATTTT. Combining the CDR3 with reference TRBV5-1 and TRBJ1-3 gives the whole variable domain KAGVTQTPRYLIKTRGQQVTLSCSPISGHRSVSWYQQTPGQGLQFLFEYFSETQRNKGNFPGRFSGRQFSNSRSEMNVSTLELGDSALYLCASSLEGGPGNTIYFGEGSWLTVV.

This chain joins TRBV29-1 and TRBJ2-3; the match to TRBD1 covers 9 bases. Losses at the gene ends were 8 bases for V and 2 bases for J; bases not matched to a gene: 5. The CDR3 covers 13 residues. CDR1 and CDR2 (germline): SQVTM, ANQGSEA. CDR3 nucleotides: TGCAGCTTACAGGGGGCATACACAGATACGCAGTATTTT. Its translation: CSLQGAYTDTQYF.

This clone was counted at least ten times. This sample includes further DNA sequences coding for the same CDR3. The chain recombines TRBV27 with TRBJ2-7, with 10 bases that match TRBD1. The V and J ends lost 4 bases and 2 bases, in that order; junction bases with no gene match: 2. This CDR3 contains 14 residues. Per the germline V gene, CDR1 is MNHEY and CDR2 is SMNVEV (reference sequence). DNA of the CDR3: TGTGCCAGCAGTTCCGGACAGGGGGCCTACGAGCAGTACTTC. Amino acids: CASSSGQGAYEQYF.

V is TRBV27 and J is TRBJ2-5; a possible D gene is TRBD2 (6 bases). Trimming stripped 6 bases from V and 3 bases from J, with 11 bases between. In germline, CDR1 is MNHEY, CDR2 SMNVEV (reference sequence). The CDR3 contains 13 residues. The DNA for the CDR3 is TGTGCCAGCAGCATGGGGGGAAAAGAGACCCAGTACTTC. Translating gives CASSMGGKETQYF.

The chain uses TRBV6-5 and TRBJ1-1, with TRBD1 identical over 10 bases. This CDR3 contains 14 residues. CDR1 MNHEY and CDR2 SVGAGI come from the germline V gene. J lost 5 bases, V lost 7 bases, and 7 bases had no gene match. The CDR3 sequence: CASTRDRGGTEAFF. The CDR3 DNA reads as TGTGCCAGCACCCGGGACAGGGGTGGGACTGAAGCTTTCTTT.

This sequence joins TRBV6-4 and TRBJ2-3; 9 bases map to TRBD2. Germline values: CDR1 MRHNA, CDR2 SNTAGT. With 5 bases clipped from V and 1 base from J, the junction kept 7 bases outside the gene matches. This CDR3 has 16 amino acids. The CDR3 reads CASSPVAGEGTDTQYF. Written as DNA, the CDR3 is TGTGCCAGCAGTCCCGTAGCGGGAGAGGGCACAGATACGCAGTATTTT.

The CDR3 coding sequence is TGTGCCAGCAGTACGGCCGGGACAGGGCATTTAGCTTTCTTT. This translates into CASSTAGTGHLAFF. This sequence joins TRBV6-5 and TRBJ1-1; TRBD1 matches 9 bases. The germline V gene has CDR1 MNHEY and CDR2 SVGAGI. J was trimmed by 10 bases and V by 5 bases; bases with no gene match: 11. The CDR3 runs 14 residues.

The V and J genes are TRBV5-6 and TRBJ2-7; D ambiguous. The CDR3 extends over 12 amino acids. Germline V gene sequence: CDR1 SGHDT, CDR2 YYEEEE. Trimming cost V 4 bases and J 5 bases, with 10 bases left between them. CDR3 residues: CASSGDADEQYF. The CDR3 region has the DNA TGTGCCAGCAGCGGAGACGCGGACGAGCAGTACTTC.

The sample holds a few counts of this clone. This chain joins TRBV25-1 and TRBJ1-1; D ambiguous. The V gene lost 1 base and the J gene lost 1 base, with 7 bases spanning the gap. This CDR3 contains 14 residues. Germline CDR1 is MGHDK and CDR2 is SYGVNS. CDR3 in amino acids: CASSEWATNTEAFF. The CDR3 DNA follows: TGTGCCAGCAGTGAATGGGCCACGAACACTGAAGCTTTCTTT.

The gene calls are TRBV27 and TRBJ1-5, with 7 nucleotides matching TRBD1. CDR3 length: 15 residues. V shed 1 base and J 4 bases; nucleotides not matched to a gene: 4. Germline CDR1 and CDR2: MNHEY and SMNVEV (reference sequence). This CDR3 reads CASSLYTGENQPQHF. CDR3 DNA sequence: TGTGCCAGCAGTTTATACACAGGGGAGAATCAGCCCCAGCATTTT.

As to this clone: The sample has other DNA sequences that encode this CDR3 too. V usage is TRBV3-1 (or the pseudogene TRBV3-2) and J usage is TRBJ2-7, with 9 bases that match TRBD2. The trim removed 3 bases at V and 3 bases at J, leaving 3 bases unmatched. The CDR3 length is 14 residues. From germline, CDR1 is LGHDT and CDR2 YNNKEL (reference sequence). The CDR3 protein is CASSQGSGSYEQYF. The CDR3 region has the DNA TGTGCCAGCAGCCAGGGTAGCGGGAGCTACGAGCAGTACTTC.

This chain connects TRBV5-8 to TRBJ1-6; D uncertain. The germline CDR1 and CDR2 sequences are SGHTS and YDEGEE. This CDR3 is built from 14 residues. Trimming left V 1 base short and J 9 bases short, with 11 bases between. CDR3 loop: CASSLCRCPSPLHF. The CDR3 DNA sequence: TGTGCCAGCAGCTTGTGCAGGTGCCCTTCACCCCTCCACTTT.

CDR3 DNA sequence: TGCGCCAGCAGGTGGGAACAGGGCGCCTACGAGCAGTACTTC. This encodes CASRWEQGAYEQYF. The chain joins TRBV5-1 to TRBJ2-7; D is perhaps TRBD1 (6 bases). V lost 5 bases and J 2 bases, leaving 14 bases between the germline ends. Germline CDR1 is SGHRS and CDR2 is YFSETQ. This CDR3 has 14 amino acids.